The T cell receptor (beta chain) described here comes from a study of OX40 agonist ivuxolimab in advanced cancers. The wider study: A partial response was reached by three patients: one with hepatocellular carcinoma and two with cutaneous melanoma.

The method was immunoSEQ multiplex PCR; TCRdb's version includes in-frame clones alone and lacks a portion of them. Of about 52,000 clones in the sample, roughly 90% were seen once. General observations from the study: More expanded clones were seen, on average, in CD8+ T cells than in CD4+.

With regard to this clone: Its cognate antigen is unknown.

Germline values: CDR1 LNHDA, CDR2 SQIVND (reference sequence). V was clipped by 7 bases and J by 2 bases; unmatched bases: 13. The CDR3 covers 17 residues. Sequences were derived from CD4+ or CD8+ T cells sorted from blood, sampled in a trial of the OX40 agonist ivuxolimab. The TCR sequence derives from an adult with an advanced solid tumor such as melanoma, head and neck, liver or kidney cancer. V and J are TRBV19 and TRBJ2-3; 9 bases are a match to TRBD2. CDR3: CASTTTGGGGSTDTQYF. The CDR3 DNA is TGTGCCAGTACTACGACTGGCGGGGGGGGGTCCACAGATACGCAGTATTTT.